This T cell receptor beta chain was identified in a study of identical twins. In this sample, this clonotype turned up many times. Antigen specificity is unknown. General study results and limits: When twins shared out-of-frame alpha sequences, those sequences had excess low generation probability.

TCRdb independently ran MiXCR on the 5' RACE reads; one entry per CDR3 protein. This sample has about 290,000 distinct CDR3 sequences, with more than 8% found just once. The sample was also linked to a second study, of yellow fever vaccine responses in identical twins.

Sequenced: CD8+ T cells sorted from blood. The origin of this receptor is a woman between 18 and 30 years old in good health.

For the CDR3, the DNA is TGCGCCAGCAGCCAAGAAAGGACGTACAATGAGCAGTTCTTC. It codes for CASSQERTYNEQFF. The chain is built from TRBV4-3 and TRBJ2-1; unclear D gene. The germline CDR1 and CDR2 sequences are LGHNA and YSLEER. This CDR3 is built from 14 residues. Trimming left V 0 bases short and J 4 bases short, with 7 bases between.